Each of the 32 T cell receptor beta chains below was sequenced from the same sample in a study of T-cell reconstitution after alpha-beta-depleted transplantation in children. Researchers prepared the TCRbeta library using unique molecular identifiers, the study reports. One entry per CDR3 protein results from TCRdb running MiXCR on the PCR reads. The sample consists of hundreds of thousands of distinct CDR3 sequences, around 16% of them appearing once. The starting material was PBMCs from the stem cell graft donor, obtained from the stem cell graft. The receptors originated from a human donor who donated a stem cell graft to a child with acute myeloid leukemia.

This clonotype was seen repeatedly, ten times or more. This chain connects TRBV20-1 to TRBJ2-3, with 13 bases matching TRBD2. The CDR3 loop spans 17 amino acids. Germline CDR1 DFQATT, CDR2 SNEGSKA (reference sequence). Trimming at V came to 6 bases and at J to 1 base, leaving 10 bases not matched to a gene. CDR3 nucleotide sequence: TGCAGTGCCCCTAGGACTAGCGGGGGTTCGCGCACAGATACGCAGTATTTT. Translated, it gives CSAPRTSGGSRTDTQYF.

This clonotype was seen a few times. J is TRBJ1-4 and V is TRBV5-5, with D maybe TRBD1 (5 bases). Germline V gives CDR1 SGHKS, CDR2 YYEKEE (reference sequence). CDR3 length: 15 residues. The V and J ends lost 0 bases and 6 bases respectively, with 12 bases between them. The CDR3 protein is CASSLVPAGDEKLFF. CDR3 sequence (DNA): TGTGCCAGCAGCTTGGTTCCAGCGGGGGATGAAAAACTGTTTTTT. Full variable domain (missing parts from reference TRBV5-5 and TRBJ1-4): DAGVTQSPTHLIKTRGQQVTLRCSPISGHKSVSWYQQVLGQGPQFIFQYYEKEERGRGNFPDRFSARQFPNYSSELNVNALLLGDSALYLCASSLVPAGDEKLFFGSGTQLSVL.

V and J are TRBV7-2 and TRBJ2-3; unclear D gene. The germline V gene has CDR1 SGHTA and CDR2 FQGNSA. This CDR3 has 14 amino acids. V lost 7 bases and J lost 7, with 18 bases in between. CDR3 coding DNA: TGTGCCAGCACCCCCTTGGGCGTATCTAATACGCAGTATTTT. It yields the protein CASTPLGVSNTQYF.

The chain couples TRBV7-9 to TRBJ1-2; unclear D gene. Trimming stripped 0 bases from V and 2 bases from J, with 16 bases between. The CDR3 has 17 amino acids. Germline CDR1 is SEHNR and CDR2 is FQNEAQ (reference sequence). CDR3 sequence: CASSLAGGKTANYGYTF. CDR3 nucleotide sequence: TGTGCCAGCAGCTTAGCGGGAGGAAAAACAGCGAACTATGGCTACACCTTC.

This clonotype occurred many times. CDR3 protein: CSARDAGGPSTDTQYF. DNA for the CDR3: TGCAGTGCTAGAGATGCAGGGGGCCCTAGCACAGATACGCAGTATTTT. This chain uses TRBV20-1 with TRBJ2-3; 8 bases agree with TRBD1. Germline V lookup: CDR1 DFQATT, CDR2 SNEGSKA (reference sequence). Trimming removed 0 bases from V and 0 bases from J; junction bases left unmatched: 5. The CDR3 has 16 amino acids.

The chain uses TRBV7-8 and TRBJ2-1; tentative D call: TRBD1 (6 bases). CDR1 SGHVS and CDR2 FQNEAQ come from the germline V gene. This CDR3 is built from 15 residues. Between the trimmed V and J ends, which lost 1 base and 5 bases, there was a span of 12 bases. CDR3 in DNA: TGTGCCAGCAGCTTAGGTTCACAGGGACACAATGAGCAGTTCTTC. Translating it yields CASSLGSQGHNEQFF.

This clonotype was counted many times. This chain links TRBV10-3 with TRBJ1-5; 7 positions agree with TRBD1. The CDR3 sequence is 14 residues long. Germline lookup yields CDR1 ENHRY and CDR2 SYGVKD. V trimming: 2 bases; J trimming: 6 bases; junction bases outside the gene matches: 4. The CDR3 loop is CAISEGQVGQPQHF. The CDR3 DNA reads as TGTGCCATCAGTGAGGGACAGGTGGGTCAGCCCCAGCATTTT.

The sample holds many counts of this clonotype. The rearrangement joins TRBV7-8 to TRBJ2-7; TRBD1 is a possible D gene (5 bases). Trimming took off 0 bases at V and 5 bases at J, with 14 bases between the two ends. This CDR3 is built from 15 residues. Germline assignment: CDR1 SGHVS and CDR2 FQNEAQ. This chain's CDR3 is CASSLAGDPGDEQYF. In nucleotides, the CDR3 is TGTGCCAGCAGCTTAGCAGGGGATCCGGGTGACGAGCAGTACTTC.

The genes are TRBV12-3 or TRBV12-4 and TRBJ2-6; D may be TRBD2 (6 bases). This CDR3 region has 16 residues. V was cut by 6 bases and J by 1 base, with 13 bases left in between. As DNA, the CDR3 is TGTGCCAGCAGCTGGGGACTTCCTTCTGGGGCCAACGTCCTGACTTTC. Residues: CASSWGLPSGANVLTF.

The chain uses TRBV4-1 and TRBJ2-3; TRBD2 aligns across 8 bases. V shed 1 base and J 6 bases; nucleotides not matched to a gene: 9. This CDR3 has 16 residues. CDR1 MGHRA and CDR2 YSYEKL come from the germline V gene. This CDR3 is CASSQVNGRGGDTQYF. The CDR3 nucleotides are TGCGCCAGCAGCCAAGTTAACGGGAGGGGCGGGGATACGCAGTATTTT.

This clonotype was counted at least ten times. In nucleotides, the CDR3 is TGTGCCAGCAGTTACGGACTAGCGGGGGTTGACTCCTACAATGAGCAGTTCTTC. Translating gives CASSYGLAGVDSYNEQFF. The V call is TRBV6-2 or TRBV6-3, the J call TRBJ2-1; 13 bases are shared with TRBD2. There are 18 residues in the CDR3. Germline assignment: CDR1 MNHEY and CDR2 SVGEGT. The V and J ends lost 2 bases and 0 bases, in that order; junction bases with no gene match: 4.

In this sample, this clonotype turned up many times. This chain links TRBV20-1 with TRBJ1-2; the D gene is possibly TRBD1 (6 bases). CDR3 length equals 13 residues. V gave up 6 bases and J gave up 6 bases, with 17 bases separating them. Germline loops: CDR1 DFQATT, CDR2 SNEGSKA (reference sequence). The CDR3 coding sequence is TGCAGTGCCATACAGGGAGCGATAAATGGCTACACCTTC. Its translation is CSAIQGAINGYTF.

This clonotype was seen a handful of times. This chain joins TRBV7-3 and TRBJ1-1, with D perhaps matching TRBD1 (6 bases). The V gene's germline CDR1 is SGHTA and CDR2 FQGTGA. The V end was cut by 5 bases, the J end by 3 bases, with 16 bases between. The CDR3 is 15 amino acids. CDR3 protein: CASSRGLKGDTEAFF. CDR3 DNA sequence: TGTGCCAGCAGCCGCGGGTTAAAGGGGGACACTGAAGCTTTCTTT.

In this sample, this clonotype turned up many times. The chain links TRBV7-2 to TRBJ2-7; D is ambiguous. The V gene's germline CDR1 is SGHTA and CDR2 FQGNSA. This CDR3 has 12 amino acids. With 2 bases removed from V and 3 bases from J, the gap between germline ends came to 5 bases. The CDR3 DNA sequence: TGTGCCAGCAGCTTACGGCGCTACGAGCAGTACTTC. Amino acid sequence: CASSLRRYEQYF.

The CDR3 coding sequence is TGCGCCAGCAGCTCCCTTGGCATAGCGAGCGGGGAGCTGTTTTTT. This gives the protein CASSSLGIASGELFF. This rearrangement joins TRBV5-1 to TRBJ2-2, with a weak D call TRBD2 (5 bases). The CDR3 length is 15 residues. CDR1 and CDR2 from the germline V gene are SGHRS and YFSETQ. The V and J ends lost 3 bases and 7 bases respectively, with 16 bases between them.

The CDR3 region is CSAAREGGPLTDTQYF. CDR3 nucleotide sequence: TGCAGTGCCGCTAGGGAAGGGGGGCCACTCACAGATACGCAGTATTTT. The chain has TRBV20-1 and TRBJ2-3; D is tentatively TRBD1 or TRBD2 (6 bases each). The CDR3 is made up of 16 amino acids. Germline V gene lookup returns CDR1 DFQATT and CDR2 SNEGSKA (reference sequence). The germline V and J ends were trimmed by 6 bases and 2 bases, with 21 bases remaining between them.

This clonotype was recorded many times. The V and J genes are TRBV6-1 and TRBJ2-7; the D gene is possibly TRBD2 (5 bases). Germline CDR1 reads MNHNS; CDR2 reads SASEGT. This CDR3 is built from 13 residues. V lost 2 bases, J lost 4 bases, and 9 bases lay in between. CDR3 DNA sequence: TGTGCCAGCAGTGAATGGTTAGCGTACGAGCAGTACGTC. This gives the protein CASSEWLAYEQYV.

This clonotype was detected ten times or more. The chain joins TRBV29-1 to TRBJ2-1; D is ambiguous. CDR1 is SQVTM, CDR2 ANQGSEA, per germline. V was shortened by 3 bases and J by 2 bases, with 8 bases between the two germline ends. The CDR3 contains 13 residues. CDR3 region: CSVDPSAYNEQFF. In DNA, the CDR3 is TGCAGCGTTGATCCGTCAGCCTACAATGAGCAGTTCTTC.

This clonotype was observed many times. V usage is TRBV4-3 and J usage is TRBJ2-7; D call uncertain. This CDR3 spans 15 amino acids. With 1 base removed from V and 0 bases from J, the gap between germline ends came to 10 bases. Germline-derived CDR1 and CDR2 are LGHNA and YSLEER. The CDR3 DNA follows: TGCGCCAGCAGCCAAGGTTCGGGCATCTCCTACGAGCAGTACTTC. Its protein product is CASSQGSGISYEQYF.

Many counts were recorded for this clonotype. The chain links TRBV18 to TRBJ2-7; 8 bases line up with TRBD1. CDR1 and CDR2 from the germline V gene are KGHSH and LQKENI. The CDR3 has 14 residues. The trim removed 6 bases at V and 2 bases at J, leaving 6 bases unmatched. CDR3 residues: CASSTGAGTYEQYF. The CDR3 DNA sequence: TGTGCCAGCTCGACAGGGGCGGGAACCTACGAGCAGTACTTC.

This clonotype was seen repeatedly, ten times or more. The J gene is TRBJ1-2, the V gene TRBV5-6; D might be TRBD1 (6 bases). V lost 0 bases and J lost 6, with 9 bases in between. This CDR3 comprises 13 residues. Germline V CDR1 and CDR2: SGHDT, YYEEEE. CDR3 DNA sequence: TGTGCCAGCAGCTTGGAGCAGGGGAATGGCTACACCTTC. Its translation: CASSLEQGNGYTF.

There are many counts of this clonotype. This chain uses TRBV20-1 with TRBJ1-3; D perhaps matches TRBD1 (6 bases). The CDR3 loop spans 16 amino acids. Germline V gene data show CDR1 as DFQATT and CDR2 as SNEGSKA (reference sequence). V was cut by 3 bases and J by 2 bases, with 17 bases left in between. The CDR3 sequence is CSASPLQGITGNTIYF. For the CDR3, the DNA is TGCAGTGCTAGCCCTTTACAGGGAATTACTGGAAACACCATATATTTT.

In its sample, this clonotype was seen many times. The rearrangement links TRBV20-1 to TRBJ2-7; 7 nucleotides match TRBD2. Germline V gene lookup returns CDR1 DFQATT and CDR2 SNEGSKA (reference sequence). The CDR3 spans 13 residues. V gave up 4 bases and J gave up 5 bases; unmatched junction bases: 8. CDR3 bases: TGCAGTGCTACCCCTATCCGGGAGGACGAGCAGTACTTC. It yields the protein CSATPIREDEQYF.

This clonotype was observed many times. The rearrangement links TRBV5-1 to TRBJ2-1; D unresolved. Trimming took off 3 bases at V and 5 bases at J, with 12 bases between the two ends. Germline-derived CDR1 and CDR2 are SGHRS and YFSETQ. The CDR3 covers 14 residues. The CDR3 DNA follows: TGCGCCAGCAGCTGGGGTTCCAACAACAATGAGCAGTTCTTC. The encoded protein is CASSWGSNNNEQFF.

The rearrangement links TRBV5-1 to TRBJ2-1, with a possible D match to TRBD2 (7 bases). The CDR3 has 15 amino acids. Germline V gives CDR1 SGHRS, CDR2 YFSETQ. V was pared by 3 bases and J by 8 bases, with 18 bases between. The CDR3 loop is CASSSVGGGLDEQFF. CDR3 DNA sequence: TGCGCCAGCAGCTCTGTGGGGGGGGGCCTCGATGAGCAGTTCTTC.

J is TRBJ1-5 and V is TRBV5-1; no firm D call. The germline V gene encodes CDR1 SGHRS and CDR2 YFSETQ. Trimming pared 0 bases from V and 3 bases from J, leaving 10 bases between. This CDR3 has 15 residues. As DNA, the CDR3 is TGCGCCAGCAGCTTGGACCTAGGGATCAATCAGCCCCAGCATTTT. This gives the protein CASSLDLGINQPQHF.

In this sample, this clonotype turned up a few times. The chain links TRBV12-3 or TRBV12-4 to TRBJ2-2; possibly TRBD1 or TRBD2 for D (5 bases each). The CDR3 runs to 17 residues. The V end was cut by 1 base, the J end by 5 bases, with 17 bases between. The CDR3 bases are TGTGCCAGCAGTTTAGGACAAGGGGACGGTTCGACCGGGGAGCTGTTTTTT. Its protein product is CASSLGQGDGSTGELFF.

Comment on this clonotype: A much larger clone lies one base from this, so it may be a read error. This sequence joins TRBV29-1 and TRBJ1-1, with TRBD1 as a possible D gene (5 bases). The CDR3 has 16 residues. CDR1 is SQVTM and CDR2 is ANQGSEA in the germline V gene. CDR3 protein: CSVVPGRARRWTDAFF. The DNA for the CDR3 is TGCAGCGTGGTACCAGGCAGGGCCCGGAGGTGGACTGACGCTTTCTTT.

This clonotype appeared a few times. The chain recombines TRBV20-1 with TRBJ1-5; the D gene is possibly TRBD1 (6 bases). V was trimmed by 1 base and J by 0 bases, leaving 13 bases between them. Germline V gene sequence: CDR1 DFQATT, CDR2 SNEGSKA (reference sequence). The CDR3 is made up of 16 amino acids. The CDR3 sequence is CSARGAGAYSNQPQHF. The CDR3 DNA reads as TGCAGTGCTAGAGGCGCGGGGGCATATAGCAATCAGCCCCAGCATTTT.

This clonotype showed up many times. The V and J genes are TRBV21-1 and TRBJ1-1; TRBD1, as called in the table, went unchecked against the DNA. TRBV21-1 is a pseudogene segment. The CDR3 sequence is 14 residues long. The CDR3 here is CASGQDGSHTEAFF. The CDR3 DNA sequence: TGTGCCAGCGGACAGGACGGCTCCCACACTGAAGCTTTCTTT.

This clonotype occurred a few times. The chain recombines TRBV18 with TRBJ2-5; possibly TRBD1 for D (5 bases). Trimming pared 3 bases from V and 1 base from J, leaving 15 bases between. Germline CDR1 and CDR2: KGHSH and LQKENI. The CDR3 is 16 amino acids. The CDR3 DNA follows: TGTGCCAGCTCACCCGCAGGGCGGTATCTCCAAGAGACCCAGTACTTC. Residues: CASSPAGRYLQETQYF.

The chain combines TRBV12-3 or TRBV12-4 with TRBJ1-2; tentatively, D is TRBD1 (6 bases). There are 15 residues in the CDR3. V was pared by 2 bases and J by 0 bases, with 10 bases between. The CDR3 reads CASSLSWGPNYGYTF. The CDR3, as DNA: TGTGCCAGCAGTTTATCCTGGGGGCCTAACTATGGCTACACCTTC.